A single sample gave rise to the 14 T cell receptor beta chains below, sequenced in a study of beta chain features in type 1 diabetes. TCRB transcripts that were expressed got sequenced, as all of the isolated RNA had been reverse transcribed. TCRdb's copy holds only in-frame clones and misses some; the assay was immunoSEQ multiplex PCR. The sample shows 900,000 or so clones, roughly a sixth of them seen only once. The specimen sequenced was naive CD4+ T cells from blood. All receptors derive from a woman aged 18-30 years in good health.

As DNA, the CDR3 is TGTGCCAGCACTAGGGGGATCTACAATGAGCAGTTCTTC. It specifies CASTRGIYNEQFF. This chain links TRBV2 with TRBJ2-1; D is possibly TRBD1 (6 bases). Germline V lookup: CDR1 SNHLY, CDR2 FYNNEI. This CDR3 comprises 13 residues. Trimming left V 7 bases short and J 3 bases short, with 10 bases between.

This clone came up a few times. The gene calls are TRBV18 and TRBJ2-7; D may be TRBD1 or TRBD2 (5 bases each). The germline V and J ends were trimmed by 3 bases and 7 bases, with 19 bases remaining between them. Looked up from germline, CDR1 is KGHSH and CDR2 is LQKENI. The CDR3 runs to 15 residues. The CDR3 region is CASSPGTGPHVEQYF. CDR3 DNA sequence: TGTGCCAGCTCACCGGGGACGGGACCGCATGTGGAGCAGTACTTC.

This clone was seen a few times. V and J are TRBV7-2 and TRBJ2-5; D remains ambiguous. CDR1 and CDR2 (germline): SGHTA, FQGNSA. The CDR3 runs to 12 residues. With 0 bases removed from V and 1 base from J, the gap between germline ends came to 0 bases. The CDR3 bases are TGTGCCAGCAGCTTAGCCCAAGAGACCCAGTACTTC. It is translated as CASSLAQETQYF.

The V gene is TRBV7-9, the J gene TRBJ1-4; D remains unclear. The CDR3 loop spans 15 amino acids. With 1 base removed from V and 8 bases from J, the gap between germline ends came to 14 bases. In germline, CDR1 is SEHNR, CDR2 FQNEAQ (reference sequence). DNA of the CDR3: TGTGCCAGCAGCTTAGGTGTCCAAACGAAGGAAAAACTGTTTTTT. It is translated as CASSLGVQTKEKLFF.

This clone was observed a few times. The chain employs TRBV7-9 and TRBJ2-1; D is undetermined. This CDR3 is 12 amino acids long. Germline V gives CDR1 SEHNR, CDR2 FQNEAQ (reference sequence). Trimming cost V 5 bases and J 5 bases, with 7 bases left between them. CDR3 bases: TGTGCCAGCAGCCCTCGAAACAATGAGCAGTTCTTC. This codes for CASSPRNNEQFF. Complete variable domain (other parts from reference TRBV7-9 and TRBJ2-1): DTGVSQNPRHKITKRGQNVTFRCDPISEHNRLYWYRQTLGQGPEFLTYFQNEAQLEKSRLLSDRFSAERPKGSFSTLEIQRTEQGDSAMYLCASSPRNNEQFFGPGTRLTVL.

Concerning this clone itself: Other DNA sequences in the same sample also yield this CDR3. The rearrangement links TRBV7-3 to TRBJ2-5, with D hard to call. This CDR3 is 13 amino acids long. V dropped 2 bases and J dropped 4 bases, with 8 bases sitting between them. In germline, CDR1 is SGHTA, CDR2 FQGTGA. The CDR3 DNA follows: TGTGCCAGCAGCTTATCGGGTGGAGAGACCCAGTACTTC. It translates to CASSLSGGETQYF. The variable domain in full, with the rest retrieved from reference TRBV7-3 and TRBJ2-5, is GAGVSQTPSNKVTEKGKYVELRCDPISGHTALYWYRQSLGQGPEFLIYFQGTGAADDSGLPNDRFFAVRPEGSVSTLKIQRTERGDSAVYLCASSLSGGETQYFGPGTRLLVL.

The CDR3 loop reads CASSPSGGGGRGTEAFF. The CDR3 nucleotides are TGTGCCAGCAGCCCCTCCGGAGGGGGGGGCAGGGGCACTGAAGCTTTCTTT. The V gene is TRBV9, the J gene TRBJ1-1, with D possibly matching TRBD1 (6 bases). This CDR3 contains 17 residues. The germline V and J ends were trimmed by 4 bases and 4 bases, with 23 bases remaining between them. Germline assignment: CDR1 SGDLS and CDR2 YYNGEE.

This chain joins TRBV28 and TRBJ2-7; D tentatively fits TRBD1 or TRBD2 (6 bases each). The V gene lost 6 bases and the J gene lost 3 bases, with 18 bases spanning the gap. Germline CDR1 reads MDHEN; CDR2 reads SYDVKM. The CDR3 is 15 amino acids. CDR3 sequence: CASRSPGAPNYEQYF. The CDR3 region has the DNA TGTGCCAGCAGATCCCCGGGGGCTCCTAACTACGAGCAGTACTTC.

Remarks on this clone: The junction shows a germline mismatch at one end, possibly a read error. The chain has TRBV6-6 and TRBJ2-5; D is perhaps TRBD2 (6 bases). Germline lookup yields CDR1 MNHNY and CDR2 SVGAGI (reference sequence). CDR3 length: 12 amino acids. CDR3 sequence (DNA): TGTGCCAGCACGCGGGGAGAAGAGGCCCAGTACTTC. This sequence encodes CASTRGEEAQYF.

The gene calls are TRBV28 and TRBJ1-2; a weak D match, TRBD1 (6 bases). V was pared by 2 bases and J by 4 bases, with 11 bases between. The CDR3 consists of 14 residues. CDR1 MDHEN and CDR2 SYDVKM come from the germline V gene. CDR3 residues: CASSLEAGVYGYTF. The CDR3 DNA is TGTGCCAGCAGTTTAGAGGCAGGGGTCTATGGCTACACCTTC.

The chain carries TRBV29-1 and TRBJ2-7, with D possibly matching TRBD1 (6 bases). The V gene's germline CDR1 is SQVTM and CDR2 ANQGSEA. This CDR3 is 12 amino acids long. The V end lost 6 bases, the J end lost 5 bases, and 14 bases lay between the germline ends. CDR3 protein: CSVDGGGDEQYF. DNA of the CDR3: TGCAGCGTCGACGGTGGGGGCGACGAGCAGTACTTC.

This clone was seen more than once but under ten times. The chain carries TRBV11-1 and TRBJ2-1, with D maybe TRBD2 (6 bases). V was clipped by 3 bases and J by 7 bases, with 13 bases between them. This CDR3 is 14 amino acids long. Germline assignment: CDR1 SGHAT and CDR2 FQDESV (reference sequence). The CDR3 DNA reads TGTGCCAGCAGCTTTACGGGAGCCAAAAATGAGCAGTTCTTC. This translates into CASSFTGAKNEQFF.

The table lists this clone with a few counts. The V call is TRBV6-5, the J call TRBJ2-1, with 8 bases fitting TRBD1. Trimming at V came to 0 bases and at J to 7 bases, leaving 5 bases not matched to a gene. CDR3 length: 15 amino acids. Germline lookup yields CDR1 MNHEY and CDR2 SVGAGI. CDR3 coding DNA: TGTGCCAGCAGTTACTCCCCCGACAGGGGTAATGAGCAGTTCTTC. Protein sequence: CASSYSPDRGNEQFF.

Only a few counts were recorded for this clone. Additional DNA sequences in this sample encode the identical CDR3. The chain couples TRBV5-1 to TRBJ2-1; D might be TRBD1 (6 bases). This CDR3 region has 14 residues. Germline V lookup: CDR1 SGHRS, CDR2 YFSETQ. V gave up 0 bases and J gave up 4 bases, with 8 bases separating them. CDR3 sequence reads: CASSLGQGYNEQFF. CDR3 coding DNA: TGCGCCAGCAGCTTGGGGCAGGGGTACAATGAGCAGTTCTTC.